The T cell receptor beta chain under discussion was sequenced for a study of cytotoxic CD8 clonotypes in ibrutinib-treated CLL. Broader study findings: The study found baseline clonality above age-matched healthy donors, tracking circulating CD8+ T-cell counts.

As concerns this clone: As yet, its antigen is unknown.

The CDR3 length is 14 residues. CDR1 MNHEY and CDR2 SVGAGI come from the germline V gene. V shed 6 bases and J 4 bases; nucleotides not matched to a gene: 5. Assay: immunoSEQ multiplex PCR; the TCRdb copy retains only in-frame clones and omits some. Here the sample spans some 150,000 clones, about 78% being singletons. This chain links TRBV6-5 with TRBJ2-3; 9 bases are a match to TRBD1. The sequencing used PBMCs, collected after 24 months of ibrutinib treatment. The sequence was collected from a human donor with chronic lymphocytic leukemia. The CDR3 DNA follows: TGTGCCAGCAGCCGACAGGGGGTCCCAGATACGCAGTATTTT. This translates into CASSRQGVPDTQYF.